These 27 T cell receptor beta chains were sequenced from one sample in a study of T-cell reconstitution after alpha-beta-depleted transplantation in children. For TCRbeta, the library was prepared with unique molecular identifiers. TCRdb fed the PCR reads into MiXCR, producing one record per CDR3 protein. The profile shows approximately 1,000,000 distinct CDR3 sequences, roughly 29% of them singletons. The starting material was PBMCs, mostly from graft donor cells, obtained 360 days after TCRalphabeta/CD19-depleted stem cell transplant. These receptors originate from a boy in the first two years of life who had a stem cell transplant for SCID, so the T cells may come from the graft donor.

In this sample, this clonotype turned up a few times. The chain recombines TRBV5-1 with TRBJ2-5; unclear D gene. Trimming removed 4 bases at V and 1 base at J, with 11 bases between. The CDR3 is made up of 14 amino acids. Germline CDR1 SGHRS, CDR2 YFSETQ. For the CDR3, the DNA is TGCGCCAGCAGCACGGACGGCTTCCAAGAGACCCAGTACTTC. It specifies CASSTDGFQETQYF.

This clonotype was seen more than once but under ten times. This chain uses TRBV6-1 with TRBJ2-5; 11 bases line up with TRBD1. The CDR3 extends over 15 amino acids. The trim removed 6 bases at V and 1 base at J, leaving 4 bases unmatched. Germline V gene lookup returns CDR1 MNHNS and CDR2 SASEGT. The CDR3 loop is CASRMDRGRQETQYF. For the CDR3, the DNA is TGTGCCAGCAGGATGGACAGGGGGCGCCAAGAGACCCAGTACTTC.

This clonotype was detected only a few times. Here the CDR3 DNA reads TGTGCCAGCAGCTTACGCAGGGATCCTAGCAATCAGCCCCAGCATTTT. Its protein is CASSLRRDPSNQPQHF. The chain combines TRBV7-2 with TRBJ1-5; D might be TRBD1 (5 bases). This CDR3 has 16 amino acids. V dropped 2 bases and J dropped 0 bases, with 11 bases sitting between them. Germline assignment: CDR1 SGHTA and CDR2 FQGNSA. Variable domain in full (rest from reference TRBV7-2 and TRBJ1-5): GAGVSQSPSNKVTEKGKDVELRCDPISGHTALYWYRQSLGQGLEFLIYFQGNSAPDKSGLPSDRFSAERTGGSVSTLTIQRTQQEDSAVYLCASSLRRDPSNQPQHFGDGTRLSIL.

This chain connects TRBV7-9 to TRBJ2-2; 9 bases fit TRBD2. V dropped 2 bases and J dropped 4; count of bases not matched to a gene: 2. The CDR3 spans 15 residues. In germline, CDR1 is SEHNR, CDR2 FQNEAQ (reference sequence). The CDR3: CASSLKLAGTGELFF. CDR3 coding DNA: TGTGCCAGCAGCTTAAAACTAGCGGGCACCGGGGAGCTGTTTTTT.

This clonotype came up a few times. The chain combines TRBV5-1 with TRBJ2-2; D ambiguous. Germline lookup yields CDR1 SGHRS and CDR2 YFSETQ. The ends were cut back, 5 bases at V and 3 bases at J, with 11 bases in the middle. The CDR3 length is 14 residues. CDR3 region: CASRVGSDTGELFF. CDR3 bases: TGCGCCAGCAGAGTAGGGTCGGACACCGGGGAGCTGTTTTTT.

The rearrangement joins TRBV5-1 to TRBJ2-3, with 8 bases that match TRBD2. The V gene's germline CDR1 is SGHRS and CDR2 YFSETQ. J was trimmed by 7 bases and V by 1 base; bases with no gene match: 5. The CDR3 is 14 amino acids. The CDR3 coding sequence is TGCGCCAGCAGCTTGCGGCTAGCGGGTAATACGCAGTATTTT. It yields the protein CASSLRLAGNTQYF. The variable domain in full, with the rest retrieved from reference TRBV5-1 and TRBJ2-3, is KAGVTQTPRYLIKTRGQQVTLSCSPISGHRSVSWYQQTPGQGLQFLFEYFSETQRNKGNFPGRFSGRQFSNSRSEMNVSTLELGDSALYLCASSLRLAGNTQYFGPGTRLTVL.

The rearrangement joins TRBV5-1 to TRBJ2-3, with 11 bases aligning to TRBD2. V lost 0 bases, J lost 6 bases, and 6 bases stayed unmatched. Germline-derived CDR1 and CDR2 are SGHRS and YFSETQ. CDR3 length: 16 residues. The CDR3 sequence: CASSLGLAGSSDTQYF. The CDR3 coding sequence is TGCGCCAGCAGCTTGGGACTAGCGGGGTCCTCGGATACGCAGTATTTT.

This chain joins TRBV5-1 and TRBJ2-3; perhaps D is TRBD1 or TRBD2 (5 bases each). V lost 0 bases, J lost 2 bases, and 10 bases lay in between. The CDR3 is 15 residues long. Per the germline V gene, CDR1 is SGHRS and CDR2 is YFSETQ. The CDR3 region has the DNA TGCGCCAGCAGCTTGGCGGGGCAGACCACAGATACGCAGTATTTT. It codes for CASSLAGQTTDTQYF.

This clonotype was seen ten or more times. The CDR3 here is CASSPGQGIYEQYF. CDR3 nucleotides: TGTGCCAGCAGTCCGGGACAGGGGATCTACGAGCAGTACTTC. The chain carries TRBV7-3 and TRBJ2-7, with 10 positions matching TRBD1. This CDR3 has 14 amino acids. Germline-derived CDR1 and CDR2 are SGHTA and FQGTGA. Germline trimming cut 6 bases from V and 3 bases from J; bases unmatched to any gene: 5.

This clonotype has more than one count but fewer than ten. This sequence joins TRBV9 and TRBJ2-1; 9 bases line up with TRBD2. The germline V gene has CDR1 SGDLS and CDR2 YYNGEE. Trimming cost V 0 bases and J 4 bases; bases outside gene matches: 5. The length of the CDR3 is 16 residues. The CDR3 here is CASSVARGGAYNEQFF. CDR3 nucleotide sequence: TGTGCCAGCAGCGTAGCCCGCGGGGGGGCATACAATGAGCAGTTCTTC.

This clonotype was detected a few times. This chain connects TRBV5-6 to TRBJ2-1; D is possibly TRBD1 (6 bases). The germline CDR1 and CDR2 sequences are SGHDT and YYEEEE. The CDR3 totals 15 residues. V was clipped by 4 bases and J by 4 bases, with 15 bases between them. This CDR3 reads CASSRPGTSYNEQFF. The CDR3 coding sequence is TGTGCCAGCAGCCGTCCCGGGACATCTTACAATGAGCAGTTCTTC.

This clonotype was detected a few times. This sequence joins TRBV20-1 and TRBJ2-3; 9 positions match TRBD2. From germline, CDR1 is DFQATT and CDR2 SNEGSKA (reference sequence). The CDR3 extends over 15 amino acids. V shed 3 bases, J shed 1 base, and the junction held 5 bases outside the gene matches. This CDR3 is CSASLAGGGTDTQYF. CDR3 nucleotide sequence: TGCAGTGCTAGTCTGGCGGGGGGGGGCACAGATACGCAGTATTTT.

Written as DNA, the CDR3 is TGCGCCAGCAGCTTGGAAGCTTTGAGCTCCTACAATGAGCAGTTCTTC. Its translation: CASSLEALSSYNEQFF. The rearrangement uses TRBV5-1 and TRBJ2-1; D call uncertain. Germline-derived CDR1 and CDR2 are SGHRS and YFSETQ. V dropped 0 bases and J dropped 0 bases, with 10 bases sitting between them. The CDR3 runs to 16 residues. Based on the CDR3 plus reference TRBV5-1 and TRBJ2-1, the full variable domain is KAGVTQTPRYLIKTRGQQVTLSCSPISGHRSVSWYQQTPGQGLQFLFEYFSETQRNKGNFPGRFSGRQFSNSRSEMNVSTLELGDSALYLCASSLEALSSYNEQFFGPGTRLTVL.

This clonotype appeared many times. DNA for the CDR3: TGTGCCAGCAGTTACTCCGGGACAGGGGGCAATGAGCAGTTCTTC. Protein product: CASSYSGTGGNEQFF. The J gene is TRBJ2-1, the V gene TRBV6-5; 11 bases line up with TRBD1. The germline V gene encodes CDR1 MNHEY and CDR2 SVGAGI. V was pared by 0 bases and J by 6 bases, with 1 base of the junction left unmatched. The CDR3 sequence is 15 residues long.

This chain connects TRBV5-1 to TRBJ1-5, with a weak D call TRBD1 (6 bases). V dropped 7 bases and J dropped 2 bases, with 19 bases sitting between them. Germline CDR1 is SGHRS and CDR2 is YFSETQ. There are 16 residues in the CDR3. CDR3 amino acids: CASPLRGPLCNQPQHF. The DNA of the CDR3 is TGCGCCAGCCCACTCAGGGGACCGCTATGCAATCAGCCCCAGCATTTT. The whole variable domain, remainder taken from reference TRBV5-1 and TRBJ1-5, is KAGVTQTPRYLIKTRGQQVTLSCSPISGHRSVSWYQQTPGQGLQFLFEYFSETQRNKGNFPGRFSGRQFSNSRSEMNVSTLELGDSALYLCASPLRGPLCNQPQHFGDGTRLSIL.

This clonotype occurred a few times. CDR3 nucleotide sequence: TGTGCCAGCAGTTACTCGACCCCTTACAGTACTGAAGCTTTCTTT. Translation: CASSYSTPYSTEAFF. J is TRBJ1-1 and V is TRBV6-5; D unclear. Per the germline V gene, CDR1 is MNHEY and CDR2 is SVGAGI. This CDR3 spans 15 amino acids. Trimming took 0 bases from V and 5 from J, leaving 13 bases between them.

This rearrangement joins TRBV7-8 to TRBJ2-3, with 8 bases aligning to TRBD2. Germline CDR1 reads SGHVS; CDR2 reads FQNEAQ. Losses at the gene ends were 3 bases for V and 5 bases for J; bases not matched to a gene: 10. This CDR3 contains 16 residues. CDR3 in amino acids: CASSFVLAGGVDTQYF. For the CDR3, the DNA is TGTGCCAGCAGCTTTGTACTTGCGGGGGGTGTAGATACGCAGTATTTT.

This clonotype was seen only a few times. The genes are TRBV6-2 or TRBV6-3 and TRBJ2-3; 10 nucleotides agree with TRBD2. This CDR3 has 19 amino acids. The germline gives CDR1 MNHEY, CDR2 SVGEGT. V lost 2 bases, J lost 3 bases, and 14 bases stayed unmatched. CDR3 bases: TGTGCCAGCAGTTACCCTCCGTGGCTAGCGGGGGTTGTAACAGATACGCAGTATTTT. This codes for CASSYPPWLAGVVTDTQYF.

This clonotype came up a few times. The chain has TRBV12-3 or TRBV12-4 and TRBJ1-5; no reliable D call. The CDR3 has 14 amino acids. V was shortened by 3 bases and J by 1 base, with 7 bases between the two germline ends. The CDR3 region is CASSFGPSNQPQHF. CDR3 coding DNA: TGTGCCAGCAGTTTCGGACCCAGCAATCAGCCCCAGCATTTT.

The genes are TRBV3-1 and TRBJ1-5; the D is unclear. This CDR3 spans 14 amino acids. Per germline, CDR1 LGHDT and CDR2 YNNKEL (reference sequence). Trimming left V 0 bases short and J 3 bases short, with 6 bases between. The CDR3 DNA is TGTGCCAGCAGCCAAGATGTGCACAATCAGCCCCAGCATTTT. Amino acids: CASSQDVHNQPQHF.

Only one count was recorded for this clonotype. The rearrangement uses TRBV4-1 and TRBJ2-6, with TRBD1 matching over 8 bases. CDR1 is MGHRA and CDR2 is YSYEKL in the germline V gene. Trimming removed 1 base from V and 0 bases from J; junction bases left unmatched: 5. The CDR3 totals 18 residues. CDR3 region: CASSQVWTGSSGANVLTF. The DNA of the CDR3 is TGCGCCAGCAGCCAAGTTTGGACAGGGAGCTCTGGGGCCAACGTCCTGACTTTC.

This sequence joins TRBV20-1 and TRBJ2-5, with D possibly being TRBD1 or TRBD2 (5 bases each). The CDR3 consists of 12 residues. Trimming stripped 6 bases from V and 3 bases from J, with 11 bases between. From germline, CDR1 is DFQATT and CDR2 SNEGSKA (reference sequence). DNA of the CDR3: TGCAGTGCCGCCCTGGGGGAAGAGACCCAGTACTTC. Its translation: CSAALGEETQYF.

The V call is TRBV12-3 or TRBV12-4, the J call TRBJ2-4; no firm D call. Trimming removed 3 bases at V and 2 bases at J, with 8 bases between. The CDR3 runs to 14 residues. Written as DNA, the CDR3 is TGTGCCAGCAGTTTTCAGGCGACCAAAAACATTCAGTACTTC. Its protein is CASSFQATKNIQYF.

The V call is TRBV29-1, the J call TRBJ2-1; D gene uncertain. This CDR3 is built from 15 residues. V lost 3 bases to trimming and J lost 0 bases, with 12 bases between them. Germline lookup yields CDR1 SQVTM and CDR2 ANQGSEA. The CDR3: CSVEGHVSSYNEQFF. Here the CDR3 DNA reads TGCAGCGTTGAGGGCCATGTCAGCTCCTACAATGAGCAGTTCTTC.

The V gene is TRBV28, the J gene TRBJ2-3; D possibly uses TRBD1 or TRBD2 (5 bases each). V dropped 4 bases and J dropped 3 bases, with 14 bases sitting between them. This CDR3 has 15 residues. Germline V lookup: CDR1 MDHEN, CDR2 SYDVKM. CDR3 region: CASSSPGRITDTQYF. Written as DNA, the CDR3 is TGTGCCAGCAGTTCACCGGGACGTATAACAGATACGCAGTATTTT.

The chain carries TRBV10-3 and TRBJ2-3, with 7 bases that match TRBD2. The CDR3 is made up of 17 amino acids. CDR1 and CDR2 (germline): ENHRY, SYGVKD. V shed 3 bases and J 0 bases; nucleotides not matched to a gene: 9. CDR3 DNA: TGTGCCATCAGTGACATAGCAGCAGCGGGGAGCACAGATACGCAGTATTTT. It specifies CAISDIAAAGSTDTQYF.

CDR3 bases: TGCAGTGCTAGTCGCGGGGGGCCCCCCTACAATGAGCAGTTCTTC. Encoded protein: CSASRGGPPYNEQFF. The rearrangement joins TRBV20-1 to TRBJ2-1, with TRBD2 matching 8 bases. CDR3 length equals 15 residues. The germline V gene encodes CDR1 DFQATT and CDR2 SNEGSKA (reference sequence). Unmatched junction bases numbered 6, after V lost 3 bases and J lost 2 bases.